This entry concerns a single T cell receptor beta chain. The data were obtained in a study of Ad26.COV2.S vaccination and SARS-CoV-2 variants. V shed 0 bases, J shed 4 bases, and the junction held 5 bases outside the gene matches. This CDR3 comprises 16 residues. Germline V gives CDR1 SGDLS, CDR2 YYNGEE. Described treatment: around 19 received Ad26.COV2.S at low or high dose, single or two shots; a few received placebo; per-sample allocation not given. Sampling took place 63 days after the first vaccine or placebo injection. Profiled with immunoSEQ multiplex PCR; TCRdb holds only in-frame clones, not every one. The data hold fewer than 400,000 clones, with approximately 89% observed a single time.

The starting material was peripheral blood, obtained in a trial of Ad26.COV2.S vaccine versus placebo. The chain employs TRBV9 and TRBJ2-1; 9 positions match TRBD2. The sequence was obtained from a person between 18 and 60 years old who received the Ad26.COV2.S COVID-19 vaccine or a placebo. The CDR3: CASSVEGLASYNEQFF. The CDR3 DNA sequence: TGTGCCAGCAGCGTAGAGGGACTAGCTTCTTACAATGAGCAGTTCTTC.